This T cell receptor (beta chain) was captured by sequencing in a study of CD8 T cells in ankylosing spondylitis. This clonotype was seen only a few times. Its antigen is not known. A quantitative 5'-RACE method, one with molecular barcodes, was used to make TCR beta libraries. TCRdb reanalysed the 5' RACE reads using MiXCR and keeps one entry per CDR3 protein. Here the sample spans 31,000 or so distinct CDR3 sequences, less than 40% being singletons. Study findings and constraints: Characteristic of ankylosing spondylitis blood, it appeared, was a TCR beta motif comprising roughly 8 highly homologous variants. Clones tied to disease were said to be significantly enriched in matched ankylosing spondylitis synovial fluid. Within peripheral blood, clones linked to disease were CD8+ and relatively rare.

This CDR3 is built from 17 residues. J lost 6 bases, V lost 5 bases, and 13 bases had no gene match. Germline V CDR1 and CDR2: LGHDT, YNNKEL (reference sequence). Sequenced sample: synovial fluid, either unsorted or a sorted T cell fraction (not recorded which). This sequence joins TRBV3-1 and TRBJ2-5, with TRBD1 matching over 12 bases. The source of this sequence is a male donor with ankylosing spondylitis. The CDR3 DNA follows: TGTGCCAGCAGCTATTACCTCGGGACAGGGGGCGATCAGACCCAGTACTTC. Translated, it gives CASSYYLGTGGDQTQYF.